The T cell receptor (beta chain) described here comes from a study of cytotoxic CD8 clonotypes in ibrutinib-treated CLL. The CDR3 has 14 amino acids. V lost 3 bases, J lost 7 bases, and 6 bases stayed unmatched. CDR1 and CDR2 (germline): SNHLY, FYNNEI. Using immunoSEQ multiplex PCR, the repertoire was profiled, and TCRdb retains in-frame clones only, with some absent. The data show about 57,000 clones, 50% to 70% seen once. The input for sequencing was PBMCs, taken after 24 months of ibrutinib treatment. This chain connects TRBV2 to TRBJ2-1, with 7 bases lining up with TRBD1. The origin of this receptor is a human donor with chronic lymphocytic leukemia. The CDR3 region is CASSDWDSRNEQFF. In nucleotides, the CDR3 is TGTGCCAGCAGTGATTGGGACAGTCGGAATGAGCAGTTCTTC. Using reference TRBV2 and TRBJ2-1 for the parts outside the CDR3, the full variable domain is EPEVTQTPSHQVTQMGQEVILRCVPISNHLYFYWYRQILGQKVEFLVSFYNNEISEKSEIFDDQFSVERPDGSNFTLKIRSTKLEDSAMYFCASSDWDSRNEQFFGPGTRLTVL.